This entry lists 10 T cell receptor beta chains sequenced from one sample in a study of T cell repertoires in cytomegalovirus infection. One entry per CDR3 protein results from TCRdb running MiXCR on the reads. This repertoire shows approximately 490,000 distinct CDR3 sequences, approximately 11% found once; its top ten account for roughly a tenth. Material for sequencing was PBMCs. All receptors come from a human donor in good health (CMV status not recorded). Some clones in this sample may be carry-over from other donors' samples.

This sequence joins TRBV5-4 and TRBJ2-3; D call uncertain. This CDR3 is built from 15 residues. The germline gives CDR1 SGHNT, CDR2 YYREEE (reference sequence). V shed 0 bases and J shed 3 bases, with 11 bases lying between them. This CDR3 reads CASSLGSAGTDTQYF. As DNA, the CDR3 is TGTGCCAGCAGCTTGGGCTCGGCCGGGACAGATACGCAGTATTTT.

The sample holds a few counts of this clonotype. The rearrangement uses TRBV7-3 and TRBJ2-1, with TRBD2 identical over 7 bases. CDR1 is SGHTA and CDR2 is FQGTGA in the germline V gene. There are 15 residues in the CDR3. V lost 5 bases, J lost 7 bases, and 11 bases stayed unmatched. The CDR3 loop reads CASSPAEGGRNEQFF. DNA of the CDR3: TGTGCCAGCAGCCCCGCCGAGGGCGGGAGAAATGAGCAGTTCTTC.

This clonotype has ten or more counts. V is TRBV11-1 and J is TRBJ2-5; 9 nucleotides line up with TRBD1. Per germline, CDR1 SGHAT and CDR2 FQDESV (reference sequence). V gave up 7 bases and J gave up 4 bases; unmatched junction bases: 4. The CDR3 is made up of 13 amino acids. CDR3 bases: TGTGCCAGCACCAGGACAGGGGCAGAGACCCAGTACTTC. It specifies CASTRTGAETQYF.

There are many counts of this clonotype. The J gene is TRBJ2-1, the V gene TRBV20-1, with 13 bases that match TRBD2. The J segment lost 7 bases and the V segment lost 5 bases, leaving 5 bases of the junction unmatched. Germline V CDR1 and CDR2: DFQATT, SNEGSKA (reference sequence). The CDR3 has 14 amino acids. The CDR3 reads CSAQTSGRTNEQFF. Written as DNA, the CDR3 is TGCAGTGCTCAGACTAGCGGGAGGACAAATGAGCAGTTCTTC.

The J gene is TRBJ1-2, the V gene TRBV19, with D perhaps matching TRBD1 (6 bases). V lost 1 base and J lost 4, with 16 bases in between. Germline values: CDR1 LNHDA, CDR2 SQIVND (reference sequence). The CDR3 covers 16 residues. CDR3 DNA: TGTGCCAGTAGTATAGGGGGGCCCCCCGCAGGCTATGGCTACACCTTC. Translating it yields CASSIGGPPAGYGYTF.

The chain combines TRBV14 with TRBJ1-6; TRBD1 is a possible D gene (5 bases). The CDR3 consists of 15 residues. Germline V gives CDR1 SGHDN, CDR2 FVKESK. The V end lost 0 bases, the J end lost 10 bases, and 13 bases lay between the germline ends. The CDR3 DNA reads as TGTGCCAGCAGCCAAGAGGGACCTAGAGTGTCACCCCTCCACTTT. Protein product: CASSQEGPRVSPLHF.

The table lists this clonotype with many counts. CDR3 sequence (DNA): TGCAGTGCTAGGGCTAGCGGGGGGGCCGGGGAGACCCAGTACTTC. Translated, it gives CSARASGGAGETQYF. The J gene is TRBJ2-5, the V gene TRBV20-1; TRBD2 aligns across 12 bases. Germline V gene sequence: CDR1 DFQATT, CDR2 SNEGSKA (reference sequence). The CDR3 is made up of 15 amino acids. V was clipped by 3 bases and J by 5 bases; unmatched bases: 7.

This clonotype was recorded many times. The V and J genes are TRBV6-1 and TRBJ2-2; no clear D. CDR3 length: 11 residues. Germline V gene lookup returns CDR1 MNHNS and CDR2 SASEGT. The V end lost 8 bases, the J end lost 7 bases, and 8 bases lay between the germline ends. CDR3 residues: CASSGNGELFF. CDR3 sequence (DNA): TGTGCCAGCTCCGGAAACGGGGAGCTGTTTTTT.

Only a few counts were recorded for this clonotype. CDR3 nucleotide sequence: TGCAGTGCTAGAGATAGGGACAGGGACCCTTATGGCTACACCTTC. It encodes CSARDRDRDPYGYTF. This chain uses TRBV20-1 with TRBJ1-2; 9 bases match TRBD1. V lost 0 bases, J lost 5 bases, and 7 bases stayed unmatched. There are 15 residues in the CDR3. The V gene's germline CDR1 is DFQATT and CDR2 SNEGSKA (reference sequence).

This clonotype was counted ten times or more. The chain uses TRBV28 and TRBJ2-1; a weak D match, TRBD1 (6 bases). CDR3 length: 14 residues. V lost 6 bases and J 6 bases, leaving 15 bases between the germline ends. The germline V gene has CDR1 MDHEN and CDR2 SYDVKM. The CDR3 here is CASRATGLSNEQFF. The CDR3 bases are TGTGCCAGCAGGGCAACAGGGTTGTCCAATGAGCAGTTCTTC.